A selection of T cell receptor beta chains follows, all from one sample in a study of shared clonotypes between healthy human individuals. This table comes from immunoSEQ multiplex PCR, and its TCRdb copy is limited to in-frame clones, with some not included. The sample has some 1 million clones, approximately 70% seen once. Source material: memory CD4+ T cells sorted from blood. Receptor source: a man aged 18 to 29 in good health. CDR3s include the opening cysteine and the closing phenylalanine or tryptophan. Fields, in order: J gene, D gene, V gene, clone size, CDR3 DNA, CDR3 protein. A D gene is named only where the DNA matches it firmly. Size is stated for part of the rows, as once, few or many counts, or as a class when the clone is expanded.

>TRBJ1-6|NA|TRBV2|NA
TGTGCCAGCAGTGAAGCCTCGGGGGGCTCGATCTCCCTCCACTTT
CASSEASGGSISLHF
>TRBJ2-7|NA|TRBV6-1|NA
TGTGCCAGCAGTGAAGACGGTTACGAGCAGTACTTC
CASSEDGYEQYF
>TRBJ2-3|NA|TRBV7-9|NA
TGTGCCAGCAGCAGGGGGGAGGGATACACAGATACGCAGTATTTT
CASSRGEGYTDTQYF
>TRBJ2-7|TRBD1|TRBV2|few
TGTGCCAGCCTGCCGGGACAGGGGCTACGGGAGCAGTACTTC
CASLPGQGLREQYF
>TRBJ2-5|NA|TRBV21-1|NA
TGTGCCAGCAACGACTGGCCGGGGCGAGGGTATGAGACCCAGTACTTC
CASNDWPGRGYETQYF
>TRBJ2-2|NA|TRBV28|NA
TGTGCCAGCAGTTTAGGCGGGGCGAACACCGGGGAGCTGTTTTTT
CASSLGGANTGELFF
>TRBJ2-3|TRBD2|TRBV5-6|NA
TGTGCCAGCAGCCCCGAACTAGCGGGAGTAACAGATACGCAGTATTTT
CASSPELAGVTDTQYF
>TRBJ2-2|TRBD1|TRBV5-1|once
TGCGCCAGCAGCCTTATGGGACAGGGTAACACCGGGGAGCTGTTTTTT
CASSLMGQGNTGELFF
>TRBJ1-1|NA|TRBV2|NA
TGTGCCAGCAGTGAAGACATCGTGAACACTGAAGCTTTCTTT
CASSEDIVNTEAFF
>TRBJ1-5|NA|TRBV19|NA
TGTGCCAGTAGTGTAAAAAATCAGCCCCAGCATTTT
CASSVKNQPQHF
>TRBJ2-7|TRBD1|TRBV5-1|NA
TGCGCCAGCAGCGCGACAGGGGGTAATAGAGGCGAGCAGTACTTC
CASSATGGNRGEQYF
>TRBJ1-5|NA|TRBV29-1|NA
TGCAGCGTAGGCACAGGGATTTGGGAGCCCCAGCATTTT
CSVGTGIWEPQHF
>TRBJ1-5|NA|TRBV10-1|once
TGCGCCAGCCCAACCGGGGGCACTGGCAATCAGCCCCAGCATTTT
CASPTGGTGNQPQHF
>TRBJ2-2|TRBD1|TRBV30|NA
TGTGCCTGGAAGGGACAGGGGGTTAGCGGGGAGCTGTTTTTT
CAWKGQGVSGELFF
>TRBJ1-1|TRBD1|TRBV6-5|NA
TGTGCCAGCAGAAGGGACAGGGGTTTTGAAGCTTTCTTT
CASRRDRGFEAFF
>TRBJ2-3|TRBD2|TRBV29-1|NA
TGCAGCGTTGAATTCCCTAGCGGGAACCCAGATACGCAGTATTTT
CSVEFPSGNPDTQYF
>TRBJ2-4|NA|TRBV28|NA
TGTGCCAGCAACCCATCAGGGAAAAACATTCAGTACTTC
CASNPSGKNIQYF
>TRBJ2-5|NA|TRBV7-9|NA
TGTGCCAGCAGCTTAGGGGGAGTGGTCGAGACCCAGTACTTC
CASSLGGVVETQYF
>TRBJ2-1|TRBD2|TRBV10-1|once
TGCGCCAGCAGTGAGTCTATTCTAGCGGGGGGATTCTCCTACAATGAGCAGTTCTTC
CASSESILAGGFSYNEQFF
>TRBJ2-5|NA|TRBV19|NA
TGTGCCAGTAGTATAGGAGCGGGCAGCCAAGAGACCCAGTACTTC
CASSIGAGSQETQYF
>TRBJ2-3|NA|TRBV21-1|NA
TGTGCCAGCAGCAAATCTGGGAGCACAGATACGCAGTATTTT
CASSKSGSTDTQYF
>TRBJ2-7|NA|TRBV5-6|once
TGTGCCAGCAGCTTGGTGGGCGGCCTCTCCTACGAGCAGTACTTC
CASSLVGGLSYEQYF
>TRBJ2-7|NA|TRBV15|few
TGTGCCACCAGCAGAGATCTTGGGGGGATCTACGAGCAGTACTTC
CATSRDLGGIYEQYF
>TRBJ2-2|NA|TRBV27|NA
TGTGCCAGCAGTTTAGGGGGGGGCGCCGCCGGGGAGCTGTTTTTT
CASSLGGGAAGELFF
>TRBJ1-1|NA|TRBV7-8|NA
TGTGCCAGCAGCTTAGAACACCAAGCGATGAACACTGAAGCTTTCTTT
CASSLEHQAMNTEAFF
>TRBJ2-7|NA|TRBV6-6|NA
TGTGCCAGCAGTCGAGACGACACTTACGAGCAGTACTTC
CASSRDDTYEQYF
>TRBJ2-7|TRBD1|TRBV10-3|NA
TGTGCCATCAGTGAGGGGACAGGTGACCTCTACGAGCAGTACTTC
CAISEGTGDLYEQYF
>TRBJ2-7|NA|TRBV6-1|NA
TGTGCCAGCAGTGAGCGTTTCGGGGGCGTAGTCTTC
CASSERFGGVVF
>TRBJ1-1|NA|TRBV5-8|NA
TGTGCCAGCTGCAGTGGACAGAAAAACACTGAAGCTTTCTTT
CASCSGQKNTEAFF
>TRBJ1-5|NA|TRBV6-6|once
TGTGCCAGCAGTTACGGCGGAGGTCCCCAGCATTTT
CASSYGGGPQHF
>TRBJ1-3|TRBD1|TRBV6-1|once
TGTGCCAGCAGTGTGACAGGGGGAAACACCATATATTTT
CASSVTGGNTIYF
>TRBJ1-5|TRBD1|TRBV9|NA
TGTGCCAGCAGCCCCCATCAGGGGGAGCAGCCCCAGCATTTT
CASSPHQGEQPQHF
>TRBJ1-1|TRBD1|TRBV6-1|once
TGTGCCAGCACTGGGACAGGTGGTCGGAACACTGAAGCTTTCTTT
CASTGTGGRNTEAFF
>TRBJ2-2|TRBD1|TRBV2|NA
TGTGCCAGCAGAGGACAGGGGGCTACCGGGGAGCTGTTTTTT
CASRGQGATGELFF
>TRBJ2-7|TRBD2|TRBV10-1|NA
TGCGCCAGCAGTGAAATTAGCGGGGGGTTTCACGAGCAGTACTTC
CASSEISGGFHEQYF
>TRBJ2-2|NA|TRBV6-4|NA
TGTGCCAGCAGACAACAGGGTTACACCGGGGAGCTGTTTTTT
CASRQQGYTGELFF
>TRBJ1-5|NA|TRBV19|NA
TGTGCCAGTACCCAGGACGGAAAGCTTAATCAGCCCCAGCATTTT
CASTQDGKLNQPQHF
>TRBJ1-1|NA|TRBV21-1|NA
TGTACACCCCGCCAGCCAAATTTGGCGAACACTGAAGCTTTCTTT
CTPRQPNLANTEAFF
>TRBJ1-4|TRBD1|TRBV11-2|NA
TGTGCCAGCAGCTTTACTGGGACAGGGGATGAAAAACTGTTTTTT
CASSFTGTGDEKLFF
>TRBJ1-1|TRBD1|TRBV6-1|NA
TGTGCCAGCAGTGTCAACAGGGGTGGAATGAACACTGAAGCTTTCTTT
CASSVNRGGMNTEAFF
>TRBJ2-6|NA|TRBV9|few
TGTGCCAGCAGCAAAACATCGAGCTCTGGGGCCAACGTCCTGACTTTC
CASSKTSSSGANVLTF
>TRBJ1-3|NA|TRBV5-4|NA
TGTGCCAGCAGCTTGGGGGGTCGGGAACAGGGCCGAAACACCATATATTTT
CASSLGGREQGRNTIYF
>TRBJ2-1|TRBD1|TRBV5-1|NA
TGCGCCAGCAGCTTGGCCGGGACAGAAAGCTCCTACAATGAGCAGTTCTTC
CASSLAGTESSYNEQFF
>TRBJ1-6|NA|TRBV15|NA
TGTGCCACCAGCAGAGATCGAGGCGGAAATTCACCCCTCCACTTT
CATSRDRGGNSPLHF
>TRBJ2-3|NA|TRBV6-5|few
TGTGCCAGCAGTTACCTCAACAGGGAGAGGAATACGCAGTATTTT
CASSYLNRERNTQYF
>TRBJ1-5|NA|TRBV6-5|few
TGTGCCAGCAGTTTGGGGTGGAGCAATCAGCCCCAGCATTTT
CASSLGWSNQPQHF
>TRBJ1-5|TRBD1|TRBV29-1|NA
TGCAGCGTTCGACAGGGCAACGATCAGCCCCAGCATTTT
CSVRQGNDQPQHF